One sample yielded the 14 T cell receptor beta chains listed below, sequenced in a study of CD8 T cells in ankylosing spondylitis. TCRdb passed the 5' RACE reads through MiXCR, listing each CDR3 protein once. Of around 250,000 distinct CDR3 sequences listed, around a tenth are singletons. The source material was blood, either unsorted or a sorted T cell fraction (not recorded which). These receptors originate from a male donor with ankylosing spondylitis or in good health (not recorded which).

Ten or more counts support this clonotype. The CDR3 loop reads CSARDLDKSGANVLTF. The CDR3, as DNA: TGCAGTGCTAGAGATCTCGACAAGTCCGGGGCCAACGTCCTGACTTTC. This chain connects TRBV20-1 to TRBJ2-6; D call uncertain. Germline V gene sequence: CDR1 DFQATT, CDR2 SNEGSKA (reference sequence). The CDR3 spans 16 residues. V lost 0 bases and J 4 bases, leaving 13 bases between the germline ends.

This clonotype has just a few counts. V and J are TRBV9 and TRBJ2-2; D unclear. Between the trimmed V and J ends, which lost 3 bases and 4 bases, there was a span of 4 bases. The CDR3 runs to 12 residues. Germline CDR1 is SGDLS and CDR2 is YYNGEE. The CDR3 sequence is CASSASTGELFF. CDR3 coding DNA: TGTGCCAGCAGCGCTAGCACCGGGGAGCTGTTTTTT.

Many counts were recorded for this clonotype. The chain recombines TRBV7-2 with TRBJ1-5; unclear D gene. The CDR3 has 13 amino acids. CDR1 is SGHTA, CDR2 FQGNSA, per germline. V lost 4 bases and J 4 bases, leaving 8 bases between the germline ends. This chain's CDR3 is CASSSTLNQPQHF. The CDR3 DNA is TGTGCCAGCAGCTCGACACTTAATCAGCCCCAGCATTTT.

Many counts were recorded for this clonotype. The chain has TRBV5-1 and TRBJ1-2, with 8 bases fitting TRBD1. The germline V gene encodes CDR1 SGHRS and CDR2 YFSETQ. The CDR3 runs 17 residues. J lost 0 bases, V lost 3 bases, and 10 bases had no gene match. The CDR3 sequence: CASSSDRDLSANYGYTF. The DNA of the CDR3 is TGCGCCAGCAGCTCGGACAGGGATCTATCCGCTAACTATGGCTACACCTTC.

This clonotype was counted only a few times. The chain carries TRBV7-9 and TRBJ2-1, with 8 positions matching TRBD2. Trimming took 6 bases from V and 7 from J; bases not matched to a gene: 17. The CDR3 loop spans 17 amino acids. Germline V gene lookup returns CDR1 SEHNR and CDR2 FQNEAQ (reference sequence). CDR3 nucleotides: TGTGCCAGCAGTCTAATCCCCCTCGGGGGGGTCGGGAATGAGCAGTTCTTC. Its translation: CASSLIPLGGVGNEQFF.

This clonotype turned up a few times. J is TRBJ2-4 and V is TRBV28; D call uncertain. This CDR3 has 14 amino acids. The ends were cut back, 1 base at V and 1 base at J, with 5 bases in the middle. Germline V lookup: CDR1 MDHEN, CDR2 SYDVKM. The CDR3 here is CASSLYIAKNIQYF. CDR3 DNA: TGTGCCAGCAGTTTATATATTGCCAAAAACATTCAGTACTTC.

The sample holds a few counts of this clonotype. V and J are TRBV27 and TRBJ1-2; 8 bases are shared with TRBD1. The CDR3 has 13 amino acids. The V segment lost 5 bases and the J segment 6 bases; nucleotides outside the gene matches: 5. Germline V CDR1 and CDR2: MNHEY, SMNVEV (reference sequence). The CDR3 coding sequence is TGTGCCAGCAGTCCCCAGGGGGCGCATGGCTACACCTTC. This encodes CASSPQGAHGYTF.

This clonotype was detected only a few times. The chain's CDR3 is CATLTAYYGYTF. The DNA of the CDR3 is TGTGCCACCCTGACGGCTTATTATGGCTACACCTTC. The chain is built from TRBV19 and TRBJ1-2, with unresolved D. Germline-derived CDR1 and CDR2 are LNHDA and SQIVND (reference sequence). The length of the CDR3 is 12 residues. Trimming stripped 10 bases from V and 5 bases from J, with 14 bases between.

This clonotype has only a few counts. The chain has TRBV4-1 and TRBJ2-1; the match to TRBD2 covers 8 bases. Unmatched junction bases numbered 15, after V lost 2 bases and J lost 0 bases. Germline loops: CDR1 MGHRA, CDR2 YSYEKL. There are 20 residues in the CDR3. CDR3 sequence reads: CASSQFKGTRISSSYNEQFF. Here the CDR3 DNA reads TGCGCCAGCAGCCAATTCAAGGGGACTAGGATCTCGAGCTCCTACAATGAGCAGTTCTTC.

This clonotype was seen only a few times. V and J are TRBV20-1 and TRBJ2-4; TRBD2 matches at 9 bases. Looked up from germline, CDR1 is DFQATT and CDR2 is SNEGSKA (reference sequence). Trimming took 0 bases from V and 15 from J; bases not matched to a gene: 9. The CDR3 contains 13 residues. The chain's CDR3 is CSARDRVAGVGYF. CDR3 nucleotides: TGCAGTGCTAGAGATCGAGTAGCGGGAGTTGGGTACTTC.

This clonotype was detected many times. The chain uses TRBV5-1 and TRBJ1-5; no firm D call. Germline V gene lookup returns CDR1 SGHRS and CDR2 YFSETQ. V lost 2 bases to trimming and J lost 2 bases, with 11 bases between them. The CDR3 has 15 amino acids. CDR3 nucleotide sequence: TGCGCCAGCAGCTTAGGGTTCCAGGGCAATCAGCCCCAGCATTTT. This gives the protein CASSLGFQGNQPQHF.

This clonotype was picked up a small number of times. The V and J genes are TRBV29-1 and TRBJ1-5, with TRBD1 matching 7 bases. V lost 3 bases, J lost 5 bases, and 7 bases stayed unmatched. The CDR3 loop spans 14 amino acids. Germline V gene sequence: CDR1 SQVTM, CDR2 ANQGSEA. The chain's CDR3 is CSVEAGGIDQPQHF. In DNA, the CDR3 is TGCAGCGTTGAGGCAGGGGGGATCGATCAGCCCCAGCATTTT.

V and J are TRBV2 and TRBJ2-1, with 12 nucleotides matching TRBD2. Trimming removed 6 bases from V and 2 bases from J; junction bases left unmatched: 2. The CDR3 loop spans 15 amino acids. Germline assignment: CDR1 SNHLY and CDR2 FYNNEI. This chain's CDR3 is CASRRTSGAYNEQFF. CDR3 coding DNA: TGTGCCAGCAGACGGACTAGCGGGGCCTACAATGAGCAGTTCTTC.

The V and J genes are TRBV19 and TRBJ1-5, with TRBD1 matching 8 bases. Trimming at V came to 3 bases and at J to 2 bases, leaving 18 bases not matched to a gene. This CDR3 has 20 amino acids. Germline loops: CDR1 LNHDA, CDR2 SQIVND (reference sequence). CDR3 protein: CASSIPPGQAPMIGNQPQHF. In nucleotides, the CDR3 is TGTGCCAGTAGTATCCCTCCGGGACAGGCACCAATGATTGGCAATCAGCCCCAGCATTTT.